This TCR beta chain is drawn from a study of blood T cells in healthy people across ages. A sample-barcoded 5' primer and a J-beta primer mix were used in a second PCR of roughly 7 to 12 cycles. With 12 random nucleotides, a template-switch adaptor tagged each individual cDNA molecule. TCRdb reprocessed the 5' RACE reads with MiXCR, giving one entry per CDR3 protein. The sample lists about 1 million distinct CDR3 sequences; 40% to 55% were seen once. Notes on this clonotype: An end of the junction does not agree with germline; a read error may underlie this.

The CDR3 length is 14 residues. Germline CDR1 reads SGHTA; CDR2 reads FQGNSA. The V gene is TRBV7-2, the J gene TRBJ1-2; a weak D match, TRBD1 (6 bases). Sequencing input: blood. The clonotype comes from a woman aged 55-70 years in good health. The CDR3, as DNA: TGTGCCAACAGCCACTGGGACACCAACTATGGCTACACCTTC. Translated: CANSHWDTNYGYTF.